These 14 T cell receptor beta chains originate from one sample sequenced in a study of CD8 T cells in Susac syndrome. An amount of RNA that ranged from about 0.45 to 1 ug was reverse transcribed with random hexamers. TCRdb analysed the immunoSEQ multiplex PCR reads with MiXCR anew, one entry per CDR3 protein. The sample carries hundreds of thousands of distinct CDR3 sequences, around nine tenths recorded once. The sample was CD8+ T cells from PBMCs. These receptors came from a human donor with multiple sclerosis.

The rearrangement joins TRBV29-1 to TRBJ2-1; D uncertain. Germline values: CDR1 SQVTM, CDR2 ANQGSEA. The CDR3 has 10 residues. V was pared by 7 bases and J by 4 bases, with 5 bases between. Here the CDR3 DNA reads TGCAGCGCCTTTTACAATGAGCAGTTCTTC. Translation: CSAFYNEQFF.

V gene TRBV29-1 combines with J gene TRBJ2-5; possibly TRBD2 for D (6 bases). This CDR3 is 15 amino acids long. With 0 bases removed from V and 13 bases from J, the gap between germline ends came to 24 bases. Germline lookup yields CDR1 SQVTM and CDR2 ANQGSEA. This CDR3 is CSVEDPFQGLPYLYF. The CDR3 region has the DNA TGCAGCGTTGAAGATCCCTTCCAGGGACTCCCTTATCTGTACTTC.

The rearrangement joins TRBV2 to TRBJ1-4; tentative D call: TRBD1 (5 bases). The CDR3 extends over 14 amino acids. Germline values: CDR1 SNHLY, CDR2 FYNNEI. Trimming stripped 7 bases from V and 0 bases from J, with 9 bases between. Here the CDR3 DNA reads TGTGCCAGCATGGGGGACGCAACTAATGAAAAACTGTTTTTT. It encodes CASMGDATNEKLFF.

The CDR3 DNA follows: TGTGCCAGCAGTCCCTCTGAGGAGCTGTTTTTT. It translates to CASSPSEELFF. This chain uses TRBV6-2 or TRBV6-3 with TRBJ2-2; D is ambiguous. Germline CDR1 reads MNHEY; CDR2 reads SVGEGT. The CDR3 sequence is 11 residues long. The V end was cut by 5 bases, the J end by 10 bases, with 8 bases between.

This chain uses TRBV4-1 with TRBJ1-4, with unresolved D. The CDR3 is 13 residues long. Deletions cut 1 base from V and 5 bases from J, with 5 bases between. CDR1 and CDR2 from the germline V gene are MGHRA and YSYEKL. CDR3 residues: CASSQVANEKLFF. CDR3 nucleotides: TGCGCCAGCAGCCAAGTGGCCAATGAAAAACTGTTTTTT.

The rearrangement links TRBV2 to TRBJ2-1, with 8 bases that match TRBD1. In germline, CDR1 is SNHLY, CDR2 FYNNEI. The CDR3 extends over 12 amino acids. V gave up 8 bases and J gave up 7 bases; unmatched junction bases: 4. The DNA for the CDR3 is TGTGCCAGCCCACGACAGGGGAATGAGCAGTTCTTC. Protein sequence: CASPRQGNEQFF.

This rearrangement joins TRBV5-8 to TRBJ2-3, with D perhaps matching TRBD1 (6 bases). The CDR3 has 15 amino acids. Trimming took 4 bases from V and 0 from J, leaving 12 bases between them. The germline CDR1 and CDR2 sequences are SGHTS and YDEGEE. The CDR3 is CASSTGDTSTDTQYF. The CDR3 DNA reads as TGTGCCAGCAGCACCGGGGACACAAGCACAGATACGCAGTATTTT.

The chain is built from TRBV28 and TRBJ2-2; D unclear. The length of the CDR3 is 16 residues. Germline lookup yields CDR1 MDHEN and CDR2 SYDVKM. Trimming removed 2 bases from V and 0 bases from J, with 10 bases in between. CDR3 DNA: TGTGCCAGCAGTTTACCCACAGTCTCGAACACCGGGGAGCTGTTTTTT. This gives the protein CASSLPTVSNTGELFF.

The chain has TRBV27 and TRBJ2-7; D not resolved. The CDR3 is 13 residues long. V was pared by 1 base and J by 4 bases, with 8 bases between. Germline V gene lookup returns CDR1 MNHEY and CDR2 SMNVEV (reference sequence). The CDR3 bases are TGTGCCAGCAGTTTATTCAAGTCTTACGAGCAGTACTTC. Translation gives CASSLFKSYEQYF.

The V call is TRBV13, the J call TRBJ2-1; 8 bases map to TRBD2. The CDR3 covers 15 residues. The germline V gene has CDR1 PRHDT and CDR2 FYEKMQ (reference sequence). Germline trimming cut 5 bases from V and 9 bases from J; bases unmatched to any gene: 12. CDR3 protein: CASSPRGGGQAEQFF. The DNA of the CDR3 is TGTGCCAGCAGCCCCCGGGGGGGAGGGCAGGCTGAGCAGTTCTTC.

This chain links TRBV29-1 with TRBJ2-1, with 8 nucleotides matching TRBD1. V lost 4 bases, J lost 6 bases, and 8 bases stayed unmatched. CDR1 is SQVTM, CDR2 ANQGSEA, per germline. There are 14 residues in the CDR3. CDR3 nucleotide sequence: TGCAGCGTTGCCCCGGACAGGGCCATCAATGAGCAGTTCTTC. Translated: CSVAPDRAINEQFF.

The chain recombines TRBV6-2 or TRBV6-3 with TRBJ2-1; D is uncertain. The CDR3 is 15 amino acids. V shed 2 bases and J shed 3 bases, with 11 bases lying between them. Germline CDR1 reads MNHEY; CDR2 reads SVGEGT. In DNA form, the CDR3 reads TGTGCCAGCAGTTACCCGGCTAGGTTCTACAATGAGCAGTTCTTC. It translates to CASSYPARFYNEQFF.

The rearrangement uses TRBV27 and TRBJ2-2; 7 nucleotides align to TRBD2. The germline V gene encodes CDR1 MNHEY and CDR2 SMNVEV (reference sequence). This CDR3 is 13 amino acids long. V lost 2 bases, J lost 6 bases, and 0 bases stayed unmatched. The CDR3 nucleotides read TGTGCCAGCAGTTTAGCGGGAGCCGGGGAGCTGTTTTTT. As protein: CASSLAGAGELFF.

V gene TRBV27 combines with J gene TRBJ1-2; no clear D. Germline V gives CDR1 MNHEY, CDR2 SMNVEV (reference sequence). V was cut by 0 bases and J by 8 bases, with 13 bases left in between. The CDR3 consists of 14 residues. The CDR3 DNA sequence: TGTGCCAGCAGTTTATCGGCAGAGATTCGGGGCTACACCTTC. It is translated as CASSLSAEIRGYTF.